The source of this T cell receptor beta chain is a study of T cell responses to AZD1222 COVID-19 vaccine. The protocol was immunoSEQ multiplex PCR, while the TCRdb copy is restricted to in-frame clones and leaves out a portion. The sample has more than 80,000 clones, around 91% seen once. Pooling of second doses given at about 4 or about 12 weeks was done. V shed 4 bases, J shed 2 bases, and the junction held 2 bases outside the gene matches. This CDR3 is 14 amino acids long. Germline V gene lookup returns CDR1 SEHNR and CDR2 FQNEAQ (reference sequence). V usage is TRBV7-9 and J usage is TRBJ2-7, with TRBD1 identical over 10 bases. The TCR was taken from an adult who received the AZD1222 COVID-19 vaccine. This material consisted of peripheral blood, taken 28 days after the second AZD1222 dose. The CDR3 DNA reads TGTGCCAGCAGCTCTGGACAGGGGGCCTACGAGCAGTACTTC. Its translation is CASSSGQGAYEQYF.